The 27 T cell receptor beta chains given below trace back to one sample, sequenced in a study of blood T cell repertoires in COVID-19. The data were produced by immunoSEQ multiplex PCR, yet TCRdb's version contains in-frame clones alone and is incomplete. This sample has tens of thousands of clones, with approximately 80% found just once. Sequenced input: peripheral blood. These receptors were collected from a man over 45 with acute or convalescent COVID-19.

The V and J genes are TRBV7-6 and TRBJ2-5; 7 bases line up with TRBD1. The CDR3 is 16 amino acids. Germline values: CDR1 SGHVS, CDR2 FNYEAQ. The V gene end was trimmed by 4 bases and the J gene end by 2 bases; junction bases not matched to a gene: 10. DNA of the CDR3: TGTGCCAGCAGCTCGCGTAGGGACAGTATTCAAGAGACCCAGTACTTC. Translated: CASSSRRDSIQETQYF.

This chain connects TRBV27 to TRBJ2-5; 7 bases are a match to TRBD2. Germline V gene sequence: CDR1 MNHEY, CDR2 SMNVEV (reference sequence). V trimming: 4 bases; J trimming: 4 bases; junction bases outside the gene matches: 12. CDR3 size: 16 residues. The CDR3 DNA follows: TGTGCCAGCAGTTCCGCTCTGGCGGGAGTAGGAGAGACCCAGTACTTC. Protein product: CASSSALAGVGETQYF.

The chain is built from TRBV13 and TRBJ1-3; D gene uncertain. V gave up 0 bases and J gave up 6 bases, with 15 bases separating them. Germline CDR1 PRHDT, CDR2 FYEKMQ (reference sequence). This CDR3 contains 16 residues. The CDR3 bases are TGTGCCAGCAGCTTAGGCCTGGCGGGGATCGAAAACACCATATATTTT. This encodes CASSLGLAGIENTIYF.

This chain connects TRBV6-5 to TRBJ2-1, with a possible D match to TRBD1 (6 bases). Trimming removed 0 bases at V and 15 bases at J, with 12 bases between. The CDR3 consists of 12 residues. Germline V lookup: CDR1 MNHEY, CDR2 SVGAGI. The CDR3 protein is CASSYSGGPRFF. The CDR3 coding sequence is TGTGCCAGCAGTTACTCAGGGGGACCCCGGTTCTTC.

The chain recombines TRBV15 with TRBJ1-4, with D tentatively TRBD1 (6 bases). The germline V gene has CDR1 LNHNV and CDR2 YYDKDF (reference sequence). The CDR3 extends over 15 amino acids. The V end lost 0 bases, the J end lost 3 bases, and 8 bases lay between the germline ends. Here the CDR3 DNA reads TGTGCCACCAGCAGAGAGGGACAACCTAATGAAAAACTGTTTTTT. It is translated as CATSREGQPNEKLFF.

The chain couples TRBV25-1 to TRBJ1-1; TRBD1 matches at 9 bases. From germline, CDR1 is MGHDK and CDR2 SYGVNS. The CDR3 is 15 residues long. J was trimmed by 1 base and V by 5 bases; bases with no gene match: 5. The CDR3 coding sequence is TGTGCCAGCAGTCGAACGGACAGGGGGAACACTGAAGCTTTCTTT. As protein: CASSRTDRGNTEAFF.

This chain joins TRBV6-2 or TRBV6-3 and TRBJ2-1; 12 bases match TRBD2. CDR3 length equals 16 residues. Trimming at V came to 5 bases and at J to 5 bases, leaving 7 bases not matched to a gene. Per germline, CDR1 MNHEY and CDR2 SVGEGT. The DNA of the CDR3 is TGTGCCAGCAGTCCACTTGGACTAGCGGGAAACAATGAGCAGTTCTTC. It is translated as CASSPLGLAGNNEQFF.

This chain connects TRBV28 to TRBJ2-3, with D tentatively TRBD2 (7 bases). This CDR3 contains 15 residues. Germline CDR1 is MDHEN and CDR2 is SYDVKM. V was pared by 11 bases and J by 1 base, with 19 bases between. The chain's CDR3 is CAGAMGAGGTDTQYF. The CDR3 DNA reads TGTGCCGGGGCTATGGGGGCGGGGGGCACAGATACGCAGTATTTT.

The V and J genes are TRBV9 and TRBJ2-1, with D possibly being TRBD2 (5 bases). V gave up 0 bases and J gave up 4 bases, with 14 bases separating them. The CDR3 runs 16 residues. CDR1 is SGDLS and CDR2 is YYNGEE in the germline V gene. The CDR3 nucleotides are TGTGCCAGCAGCGTAGTAGAGGCCGGGATTTACAATGAGCAGTTCTTC. Translation gives CASSVVEAGIYNEQFF.

On this clone: Other DNA sequences in the same sample also yield this CDR3. The V call is TRBV7-9, the J call TRBJ2-3; 8 bases are shared with TRBD1. V shed 3 bases, J shed 4 bases, and the junction held 3 bases outside the gene matches. The CDR3 is made up of 14 amino acids. The germline CDR1 and CDR2 sequences are SEHNR and FQNEAQ (reference sequence). The CDR3 DNA sequence: TGTGCCAGCAGCTTGACAGGGGAGGCAGATACGCAGTATTTT. Protein: CASSLTGEADTQYF.

The chain links TRBV27 to TRBJ1-2; D is possibly TRBD1 (5 bases). The CDR3 runs to 15 residues. Per the germline V gene, CDR1 is MNHEY and CDR2 is SMNVEV (reference sequence). V was shortened by 3 bases and J by 3 bases, with 14 bases between the two germline ends. This CDR3 reads CASSFRAGRDYGYTF. In DNA form, the CDR3 reads TGTGCCAGCAGTTTTAGGGCAGGGAGGGACTATGGCTACACCTTC.

The genes are TRBV4-1 and TRBJ2-5; D is possibly TRBD2 (7 bases). V was cut by 6 bases and J by 3 bases, with 17 bases left in between. CDR3 length equals 15 residues. The V gene's germline CDR1 is MGHRA and CDR2 YSYEKL. The CDR3 nucleotides are TGCGCCAGCAGTACGGGGGGCAGACAGAAAGAGACCCAGTACTTC. This codes for CASSTGGRQKETQYF.

The V call is TRBV3-1 (or the pseudogene TRBV3-2), the J call TRBJ2-7; 10 bases map to TRBD1. Losses at the gene ends were 3 bases for V and 3 bases for J; bases not matched to a gene: 2. Germline CDR1 reads LGHDT; CDR2 reads YNNKEL (reference sequence). The CDR3 length is 14 residues. The CDR3: CASSQTGGGYEQYF. CDR3 bases: TGTGCCAGCAGCCAGACAGGGGGCGGCTACGAGCAGTACTTC.

V usage is TRBV25-1 and J usage is TRBJ2-2; the D is unclear. Per the germline V gene, CDR1 is MGHDK and CDR2 is SYGVNS. Between the trimmed V and J ends, which lost 4 bases and 2 bases, there was a span of 5 bases. CDR3 length equals 13 residues. CDR3 sequence (DNA): TGTGCCAGCAGTGGTTCAAACACCGGGGAGCTGTTTTTT. Its protein is CASSGSNTGELFF.

The chain is built from TRBV4-1 and TRBJ2-7; tentative D call: TRBD1 (6 bases). From germline, CDR1 is MGHRA and CDR2 YSYEKL. The V gene lost 1 base and the J gene lost 2 bases, with 12 bases spanning the gap. The length of the CDR3 is 15 residues. Here the CDR3 reads CASSQVTGPTYEQYF. The DNA for the CDR3 is TGCGCCAGCAGCCAAGTTACAGGGCCCACCTACGAGCAGTACTTC.

The chain employs TRBV24-1 and TRBJ1-2; 7 positions match TRBD1. J was trimmed by 2 bases and V by 6 bases; bases with no gene match: 8. The germline V gene encodes CDR1 KGHDR and CDR2 SFDVKD. CDR3 length equals 15 residues. This chain's CDR3 is CATSSSRDSNYGYTF. CDR3 nucleotide sequence: TGTGCCACCAGTTCTAGTCGGGACAGCAACTATGGCTACACCTTC.

This chain connects TRBV5-1 to TRBJ2-1; weak D call: TRBD1 (5 bases). With 2 bases removed from V and 3 bases from J, the gap between germline ends came to 12 bases. Germline assignment: CDR1 SGHRS and CDR2 YFSETQ. The CDR3 length is 15 residues. The CDR3 nucleotides read TGCGCCAGCAGCTTCAGGCAGGGAAACTACAATGAGCAGTTCTTC. Protein product: CASSFRQGNYNEQFF.

CDR3 bases: TGTGCCAGCAGCGAAACAGGGGGCGGGTATGAGCAGTTCTTC. Its protein is CASSETGGGYEQFF. The chain couples TRBV9 to TRBJ2-1, with TRBD1 identical over 9 bases. Germline V CDR1 and CDR2: SGDLS, YYNGEE. V trimming: 3 bases; J trimming: 8 bases; junction bases outside the gene matches: 6. The length of the CDR3 is 14 residues.

To note about this clone: An end of the junction does not agree with germline; a read error may underlie this. The chain couples TRBV5-5 to TRBJ2-1, with 10 positions matching TRBD2. Germline CDR1 is SGHKS and CDR2 is YYEKEE (reference sequence). This CDR3 has 17 residues. The DNA for the CDR3 is TGTGCCAGCAGCTTGAGGCTAGCGGGGGTACTATACAATGGGCAGTTCTTC. Translated: CASSLRLAGVLYNGQFF.

The chain links TRBV5-1 to TRBJ2-5; 8 bases align to TRBD1. There are 15 residues in the CDR3. With V trimmed by 3 bases and J by 7 bases, 11 bases remained unmatched. The V gene's germline CDR1 is SGHRS and CDR2 YFSETQ. CDR3 in amino acids: CASSSTDRVVRTQYF. CDR3 sequence (DNA): TGCGCCAGCAGCTCGACGGACAGGGTAGTGAGGACCCAGTACTTC.

The CDR3 DNA follows: TGTGCCAGCAGTGAAACAGGACTAGCGGGGAAGAACACCGGGGAGCTGTTTTTT. As protein: CASSETGLAGKNTGELFF. The V call is TRBV28, the J call TRBJ2-2, with 12 bases fitting TRBD2. The trim removed 5 bases at V and 1 base at J, leaving 8 bases unmatched. The CDR3 length is 18 residues. Germline V gives CDR1 MDHEN, CDR2 SYDVKM.

V gene TRBV11-2 combines with J gene TRBJ1-1, with no clear D. Germline CDR1 reads SGHAT; CDR2 reads FQNNGV. V lost 1 base, J lost 3 bases, and 6 bases lay in between. The CDR3 extends over 13 amino acids. CDR3: CASSLARDTEAFF. The DNA for the CDR3 is TGTGCCAGCAGCTTAGCCCGGGACACTGAAGCTTTCTTT.

The chain joins TRBV23-1 to TRBJ1-5, with D possibly being TRBD1 (5 bases). TRBV23-1 is annotated as an ORF whose role is uncertain. The CDR3 sequence is 12 residues long. Trimming left V 6 bases short and J 9 bases short, with 12 bases between. In nucleotides, the CDR3 is TGCGCCAGCAGACCACGCGGGGGGCCCCAGCATTTT. It is translated as CASRPRGGPQHF.

As concerns this clone: An end of the junction does not agree with germline; a read error may underlie this. V is TRBV7-7 and J is TRBJ2-5; D might be TRBD2 (6 bases). This CDR3 is 14 amino acids long. Germline V CDR1 and CDR2: SSHAT, FNYEAQ (reference sequence). CDR3: CASSLATRGETQYF. DNA of the CDR3: TGTGCTAGCAGCTTGGCAACCCGGGGGGAGACCCAGTACTTC.

The CDR3 loop reads CASSDPGEGQPQHF. As DNA, the CDR3 is TGCGCCAGCAGTGATCCTGGAGAAGGTCAGCCCCAGCATTTT. The V call is TRBV10-2, the J call TRBJ1-5; D is unresolved. V lost 3 bases and J 6 bases, leaving 12 bases between the germline ends. The CDR3 runs to 14 residues. CDR1 and CDR2 (germline): WSHSY, SAAADI.

This rearrangement joins TRBV5-1 to TRBJ1-1; TRBD1 matches 8 bases. Germline V gives CDR1 SGHRS, CDR2 YFSETQ. This CDR3 spans 15 amino acids. V was pared by 0 bases and J by 7 bases, with 8 bases of the junction left unmatched. CDR3 bases: TGCGCCAGCAGCTTGGCCCAGGGACAGGACAATGAAGCTTTCTTT. Its protein product is CASSLAQGQDNEAFF.

The genes are TRBV19 and TRBJ1-2; a possible D gene is TRBD1 (6 bases). The V and J ends lost 5 bases and 6 bases respectively, with 28 bases between them. Germline values: CDR1 LNHDA, CDR2 SQIVND (reference sequence). CDR3 size: 18 residues. The CDR3 DNA reads as TGTGCCAGTAGTTTACGGACGTGGGGGAGCCAGGGGAACGATGGCTACACCTTC. Translation: CASSLRTWGSQGNDGYTF.